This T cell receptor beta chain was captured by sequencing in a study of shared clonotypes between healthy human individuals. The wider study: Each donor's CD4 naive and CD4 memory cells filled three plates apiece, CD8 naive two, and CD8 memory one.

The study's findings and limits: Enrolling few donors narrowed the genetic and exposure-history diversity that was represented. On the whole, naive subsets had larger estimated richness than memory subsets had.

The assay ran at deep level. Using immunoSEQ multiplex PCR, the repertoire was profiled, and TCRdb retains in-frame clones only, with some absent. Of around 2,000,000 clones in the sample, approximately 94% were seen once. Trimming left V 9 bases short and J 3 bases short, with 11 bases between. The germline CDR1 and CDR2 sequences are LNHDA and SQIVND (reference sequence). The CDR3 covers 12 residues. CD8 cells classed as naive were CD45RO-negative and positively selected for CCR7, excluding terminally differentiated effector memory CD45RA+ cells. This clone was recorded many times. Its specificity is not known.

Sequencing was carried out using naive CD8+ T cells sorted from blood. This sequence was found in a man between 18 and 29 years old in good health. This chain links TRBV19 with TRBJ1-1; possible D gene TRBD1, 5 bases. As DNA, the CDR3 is TGTGCCAGCATAGGAGGGGACACTGAAGCTTTCTTT. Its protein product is CASIGGDTEAFF.